The 14 T cell receptor beta chains listed next were all sequenced from one sample in a study of T cell responses to AZD1222 COVID-19 vaccine (dated by TCRdb to about 2021). Libraries came from the immunoSEQ multiplex PCR assay. TCRdb holds this immuneACCESS table with in-frame rearrangements only. Some clones are missing; in checked studies, unresolved V genes explain under half, and the rest has no known cause. The sample table contains just under 95,000 clones; only one count was recorded for approximately 91% of them. Jointly, the top ten make up 22% of the sample. The intended sense of this specimen's time point label: baseline before first vaccination. Sequenced here: peripheral blood, sampled on day 0 of AZD1222 vaccination. These receptors all come from an adult in good health.

This chain links TRBV6-6 with TRBJ1-5; D remains unclear. The length of the CDR3 is 13 residues. Trimming removed 6 bases from V and 4 bases from J, with 10 bases in between. Germline CDR1 reads MNHNY; CDR2 reads SVGAGI (reference sequence). Here the CDR3 reads CASSEQLNQPQHF. For the CDR3, the DNA is TGTGCCAGCAGCGAACAGCTAAATCAGCCCCAGCATTTT.

The J gene is TRBJ2-7, the V gene TRBV16, with 12 positions matching TRBD2. The junction had 3 bases not matched to a gene; V was cut back by 5 bases and J by 1 base. CDR1 is KGHSY, CDR2 FQNENV, per germline. The CDR3 has 15 amino acids. The CDR3 region is CASSRTSGASYEQYF. In DNA form, the CDR3 reads TGTGCCAGCAGCAGGACTAGCGGGGCTTCCTACGAGCAGTACTTC.

J is TRBJ2-4 and V is TRBV5-6, with D possibly matching TRBD2 (5 bases). Germline V gives CDR1 SGHDT, CDR2 YYEEEE. The CDR3 covers 15 residues. V was pared by 1 base and J by 0 bases, with 8 bases between. CDR3 DNA: TGTGCCAGCAGCTTGAATGGACTAGCCAAAAACATTCAGTACTTC. Protein sequence: CASSLNGLAKNIQYF.

The chain employs TRBV2 and TRBJ2-1, with D tentatively TRBD2 (6 bases). Trimming stripped 6 bases from V and 8 bases from J, with 17 bases between. From germline, CDR1 is SNHLY and CDR2 FYNNEI. The CDR3 spans 14 residues. The CDR3 nucleotides are TGTGCCAGCAGCCGGGACTCGACTCAGGATGAGCAGTTCTTC. Translated, it gives CASSRDSTQDEQFF.

This rearrangement joins TRBV9 to TRBJ1-1; possible D gene TRBD1, 5 bases. Germline assignment: CDR1 SGDLS and CDR2 YYNGEE. The CDR3 is 14 amino acids. The V end lost 1 base, the J end lost 5 bases, and 12 bases lay between the germline ends. In DNA form, the CDR3 reads TGTGCCAGCAGCGTATCTATGGGGGGTACTGAAGCTTTCTTT. It codes for CASSVSMGGTEAFF. The whole variable domain, filled in from reference TRBV9 and TRBJ1-1, reads DSGVTQTPKHLITATGQRVTLRCSPRSGDLSVYWYQQSLDQGLQFLIQYYNGEERAKGNILERFSAQQFPDLHSELNLSSLELGDSALYFCASSVSMGGTEAFFGQGTRLTVV.

This chain connects TRBV30 to TRBJ1-5; D is unclear. Trimming removed 2 bases from V and 7 bases from J, with 12 bases in between. The CDR3 sequence is 13 residues long. The germline V gene encodes CDR1 GTSNPN and CDR2 SVGIG (reference sequence). The CDR3 sequence is CAWSPGNGQPQHF. CDR3 coding DNA: TGTGCCTGGAGTCCCGGTAATGGACAGCCCCAGCATTTT.

The J gene is TRBJ2-2, the V gene TRBV5-8, with D unresolved. Germline lookup yields CDR1 SGHTS and CDR2 YDEGEE. V lost 1 base to trimming and J lost 1 base, with 8 bases between them. The CDR3 loop spans 15 amino acids. CDR3 region: CASSLFWQNTGELFF. DNA of the CDR3: TGTGCCAGCAGCTTGTTCTGGCAGAACACCGGGGAGCTGTTTTTT.

The rearrangement links TRBV19 to TRBJ1-5; 7 positions agree with TRBD1. CDR3 size: 15 residues. Germline-derived CDR1 and CDR2 are LNHDA and SQIVND (reference sequence). Germline trimming cut 3 bases from V and 4 bases from J; bases unmatched to any gene: 6. The CDR3 DNA follows: TGTGCCAGTAGTATCTCCGGGACAGCAAATCAGCCCCAGCATTTT. This encodes CASSISGTANQPQHF.

V and J are TRBV2 and TRBJ1-2; D gene ambiguous. The CDR3 is 14 residues long. V lost 3 bases and J 2 bases, leaving 10 bases between the germline ends. CDR1 is SNHLY and CDR2 is FYNNEI in the germline V gene. CDR3 sequence (DNA): TGTGCCAGCAGTGAGCTGGGCCCCAACTATGGCTACACCTTC. Protein product: CASSELGPNYGYTF. The variable domain in full, completed from reference TRBV2 and TRBJ1-2, reads EPEVTQTPSHQVTQMGQEVILRCVPISNHLYFYWYRQILGQKVEFLVSFYNNEISEKSEIFDDQFSVERPDGSNFTLKIRSTKLEDSAMYFCASSELGPNYGYTFGSGTRLTVV.

This clone was recorded once. The gene calls are TRBV12-3 or TRBV12-4 and TRBJ1-2; D remains ambiguous. This CDR3 has 12 residues. Trimming pared 9 bases from V and 7 bases from J, leaving 15 bases between. The CDR3 loop reads CASSWHSGGYTF. The CDR3 DNA sequence: TGTGCCAGTTCGTGGCATTCGGGTGGCTACACCTTC.

V is TRBV6-5 and J is TRBJ1-6; D gene unclear. Trimming left V 4 bases short and J 7 bases short, with 14 bases between. The CDR3 totals 15 residues. The germline V gene encodes CDR1 MNHEY and CDR2 SVGAGI. The CDR3 loop is CASSSDGFGNSPLHF. The CDR3 nucleotides read TGTGCCAGCAGTTCGGACGGTTTCGGGAATTCACCCCTCCACTTT.

A single count supports this clone. The rearrangement joins TRBV5-4 to TRBJ1-4, with 10 bases that match TRBD1. Germline V lookup: CDR1 SGHNT, CDR2 YYREEE (reference sequence). V lost 4 bases, J lost 5 bases, and 8 bases stayed unmatched. CDR3 length equals 16 residues. CDR3 DNA: TGTGCCAGCAGCACCTCGAGGGACAGGGGAAATGAAAAACTGTTTTTT. Translating gives CASSTSRDRGNEKLFF.

The V and J genes are TRBV9 and TRBJ1-1, with 9 positions matching TRBD1. Germline values: CDR1 SGDLS, CDR2 YYNGEE. The CDR3 consists of 15 residues. V was clipped by 3 bases and J by 1 base; unmatched bases: 4. The CDR3 loop reads CASSGTGGKNTEAFF. CDR3 nucleotides: TGTGCCAGCAGCGGAACAGGGGGCAAGAACACTGAAGCTTTCTTT.

The gene calls are TRBV29-1 and TRBJ1-1; TRBD1 aligns across 7 bases. After removal of 2 bases from V and 4 bases from J, the junction contained 4 bases not matched to a gene. The CDR3 runs 13 residues. Germline V gene lookup returns CDR1 SQVTM and CDR2 ANQGSEA. The CDR3 loop reads CSVEKQGSTEAFF. As DNA, the CDR3 is TGCAGCGTTGAAAAACAGGGGAGCACTGAAGCTTTCTTT.